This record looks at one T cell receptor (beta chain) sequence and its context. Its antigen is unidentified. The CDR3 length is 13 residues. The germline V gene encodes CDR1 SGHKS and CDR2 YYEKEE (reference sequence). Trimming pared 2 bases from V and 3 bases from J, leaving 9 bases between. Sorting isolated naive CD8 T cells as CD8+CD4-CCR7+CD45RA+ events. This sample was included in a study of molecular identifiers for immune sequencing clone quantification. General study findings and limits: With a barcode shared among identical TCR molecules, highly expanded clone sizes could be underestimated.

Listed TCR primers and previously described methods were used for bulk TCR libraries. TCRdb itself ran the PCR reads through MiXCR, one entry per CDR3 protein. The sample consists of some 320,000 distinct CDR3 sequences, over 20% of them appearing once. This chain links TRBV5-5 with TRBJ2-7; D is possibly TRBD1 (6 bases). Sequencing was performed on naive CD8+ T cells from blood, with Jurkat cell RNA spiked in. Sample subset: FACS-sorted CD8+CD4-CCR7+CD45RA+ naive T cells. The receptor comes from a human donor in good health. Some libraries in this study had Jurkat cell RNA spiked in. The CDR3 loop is CASSLLQGYEQYF. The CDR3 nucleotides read TGTGCCAGCAGCTTACTACAGGGCTACGAGCAGTACTTC.